This passage covers 2 T cell receptor beta chains from one sample sequenced in a study of cytomegalovirus exposure and HLA in healthy donors. The PCR was carried out with 60 Vbeta primers and 13 Jbeta primers. The method was immunoSEQ multiplex PCR; TCRdb's version includes in-frame clones alone and lacks a portion of them. The data show about 130,000 clones, about three quarters seen once. Sequencing was performed on PBMCs. Receptor source: a man aged 35-49 years in good health and CMV-seropositive.

This chain links TRBV27 with TRBJ2-7, with a possible D match to TRBD2 (6 bases). Trimming took 6 bases from V and 2 from J, leaving 14 bases between them. CDR1 is MNHEY and CDR2 is SMNVEV in the germline V gene (reference sequence). This CDR3 has 14 amino acids. CDR3 region: CASSPSGLTYEQYF. The CDR3 bases are TGTGCCAGCAGCCCAAGCGGGTTGACCTACGAGCAGTACTTC.

This clone was found a few times. J is TRBJ2-2 and V is TRBV28; perhaps TRBD1 as D (6 bases). This CDR3 is 17 amino acids long. V was shortened by 5 bases and J by 3 bases, with 19 bases between the two germline ends. Germline V gene sequence: CDR1 MDHEN, CDR2 SYDVKM. The CDR3 DNA sequence: TGTGCCAGCAGTCAAGACGTACAGGGAACAGACACCGGGGAGCTGTTTTTT. The encoded protein is CASSQDVQGTDTGELFF. Using reference TRBV28 and TRBJ2-2 for the parts outside the CDR3, the full variable domain is DVKVTQSSRYLVKRTGEKVFLECVQDMDHENMFWYRQDPGLGLRLIYFSYDVKMKEKGDIPEGYSVSREKKERFSLILESASTNQTSMYLCASSQDVQGTDTGELFFGEGSRLTVL.